One and the same sample provided the 26 T cell receptor beta chains below, sequenced in a study of Ad26.COV2.S vaccination and SARS-CoV-2 variants. Specified treatment: about 20 received Ad26.COV2.S at low or high dose, single or two shots; about five received placebo; per-sample allocation not given. After the first vaccine or placebo injection, samples were drawn on day 63. Assay: immunoSEQ multiplex PCR; the TCRdb copy retains only in-frame clones and omits some. The sample includes 350,000 to 550,000 clones, roughly 89% seen only once; the top ten take just over 2.5%. Sequencing was performed on peripheral blood, taken in a trial of Ad26.COV2.S vaccine versus placebo. The receptor source for this set is a person aged 18-65 years who received the Ad26.COV2.S COVID-19 vaccine or a placebo.

This CDR3 reads CASSAKLAGYNEQFF. DNA of the CDR3: TGTGCCAGCAGCGCCAAACTAGCGGGGTACAATGAGCAGTTCTTC. V is TRBV7-9 and J is TRBJ2-1; TRBD2 agrees at 10 bases. The CDR3 totals 15 residues. Trimming removed 5 bases from V and 4 bases from J; junction bases left unmatched: 5. In germline, CDR1 is SEHNR, CDR2 FQNEAQ (reference sequence).

J is TRBJ1-1 and V is TRBV28, with 7 bases identical to TRBD1. The CDR3 is 11 residues long. Germline V gives CDR1 MDHEN, CDR2 SYDVKM. Trimming at V came to 9 bases and at J to 11 bases, leaving 9 bases not matched to a gene. This CDR3 reads CASGRGRGAFF. CDR3 DNA sequence: TGTGCCAGTGGAAGGGGGCGCGGGGCTTTCTTT. The complete variable domain, with remaining parts taken from reference TRBV28 and TRBJ1-1, reads DVKVTQSSRYLVKRTGEKVFLECVQDMDHENMFWYRQDPGLGLRLIYFSYDVKMKEKGDIPEGYSVSREKKERFSLILESASTNQTSMYLCASGRGRGAFFGQGTRLTVV.

The genes are TRBV7-2 and TRBJ1-1; no firm D call. From germline, CDR1 is SGHTA and CDR2 FQGNSA. The CDR3 consists of 13 residues. The V end lost 5 bases, the J end lost 1 base, and 8 bases lay between the germline ends. The DNA for the CDR3 is TGTGCCAGCAGCACCCGACAGAACACTGAAGCTTTCTTT. Its translation is CASSTRQNTEAFF.

This clone was recorded once. V and J are TRBV5-4 and TRBJ1-2; D gene unclear. Germline values: CDR1 SGHNT, CDR2 YYREEE (reference sequence). This CDR3 has 13 residues. The ends were cut back, 4 bases at V and 4 bases at J, with 11 bases in the middle. CDR3: CASSLPEVYGYTF. DNA for the CDR3: TGTGCCAGCAGCCTCCCAGAAGTCTATGGCTACACCTTC. Full variable domain (remainder filled in from reference TRBV5-4 and TRBJ1-2): ETGVTQSPTHLIKTRGQQVTLRCSSQSGHNTVSWYQQALGQGPQFIFQYYREEENGRGNFPPRFSGLQFPNYSSELNVNALELDDSALYLCASSLPEVYGYTFGSGTRLTVV.

V gene TRBV19 combines with J gene TRBJ1-2; tentatively, D is TRBD1 (6 bases). Trimming took 8 bases from V and 6 from J, leaving 16 bases between them. The CDR3 extends over 13 amino acids. CDR1 is LNHDA, CDR2 SQIVND, per germline (reference sequence). The chain's CDR3 is CASATGRPHGYTF. The CDR3 coding sequence is TGTGCCAGTGCAACAGGGAGACCTCATGGCTACACCTTC.

The table lists this clone with a count of one. The J gene is TRBJ2-3, the V gene TRBV11-2; 7 bases fit TRBD2. CDR3 size: 14 residues. The V and J ends lost 4 bases and 14 bases, in that order; junction bases with no gene match: 15. CDR1 SGHAT and CDR2 FQNNGV come from the germline V gene. The CDR3 coding sequence is TGTGCCAGCAGCTCGCGAGGGTCCAGCGGGATTTTGTATTTT. This codes for CASSSRGSSGILYF.

This chain uses TRBV19 with TRBJ1-1; D gene uncertain. Deletions cut 5 bases from V and 6 bases from J, with 7 bases between. CDR1 is LNHDA and CDR2 is SQIVND in the germline V gene (reference sequence). The CDR3 runs to 11 residues. This chain's CDR3 is CASSAGAEAFF. The CDR3 bases are TGTGCCAGTAGTGCCGGCGCTGAAGCTTTCTTT.

The chain is built from TRBV18 and TRBJ2-7; tentatively, D is TRBD1 or TRBD2 (5 bases each). The V and J ends lost 4 bases and 5 bases respectively, with 12 bases between them. The CDR3 sequence is 13 residues long. Germline V gives CDR1 KGHSH, CDR2 LQKENI. The CDR3 DNA reads TGTGCCAGCTCACAGGGGACCTTGGACGAGCAGTACTTC. As protein: CASSQGTLDEQYF.

This sequence joins TRBV7-9 and TRBJ2-3; 9 nucleotides align to TRBD2. The junction had 10 bases not matched to a gene; V was cut back by 5 bases and J by 7 bases. Germline CDR1 reads SEHNR; CDR2 reads FQNEAQ (reference sequence). There are 15 residues in the CDR3. The CDR3 reads CASSPGLAREHTQYF. The CDR3 DNA sequence: TGTGCCAGCAGCCCCGGACTAGCGAGGGAGCATACGCAGTATTTT.

The rearrangement links TRBV9 to TRBJ2-1, with 7 positions matching TRBD2. This CDR3 spans 15 amino acids. Per the germline V gene, CDR1 is SGDLS and CDR2 is YYNGEE. Trimming cost V 1 base and J 7 bases; bases outside gene matches: 8. CDR3 protein: CASSVMAGVGNEQFF. CDR3 nucleotides: TGTGCCAGCAGCGTAATGGCGGGAGTAGGAAATGAGCAGTTCTTC.

The chain employs TRBV5-5 and TRBJ1-2; the match to TRBD1 covers 7 bases. CDR3 length: 16 residues. Germline CDR1 is SGHKS and CDR2 is YYEKEE (reference sequence). Germline trimming cut 2 bases from V and 8 bases from J; bases unmatched to any gene: 15. The CDR3 protein is CASSLTVPTGLSGYTF. Here the CDR3 DNA reads TGTGCCAGCAGCTTAACAGTCCCGACAGGGTTAAGCGGCTACACCTTC. Complete variable domain (other parts from reference TRBV5-5 and TRBJ1-2): DAGVTQSPTHLIKTRGQQVTLRCSPISGHKSVSWYQQVLGQGPQFIFQYYEKEERGRGNFPDRFSARQFPNYSSELNVNALLLGDSALYLCASSLTVPTGLSGYTFGSGTRLTVV.

This clone was seen just once. This chain joins TRBV28 and TRBJ2-1; 8 bases are a match to TRBD2. CDR3 length equals 15 residues. CDR1 is MDHEN and CDR2 is SYDVKM in the germline V gene. Trimming cost V 3 bases and J 3 bases; bases outside gene matches: 4. The DNA of the CDR3 is TGTGCCAGCAGTTTGTTAACTAGCGGCTACAATGAGCAGTTCTTC. Encoded protein: CASSLLTSGYNEQFF. Full variable domain (missing parts from reference TRBV28 and TRBJ2-1): DVKVTQSSRYLVKRTGEKVFLECVQDMDHENMFWYRQDPGLGLRLIYFSYDVKMKEKGDIPEGYSVSREKKERFSLILESASTNQTSMYLCASSLLTSGYNEQFFGPGTRLTVL.

The gene calls are TRBV11-2 and TRBJ2-2; no definite D call. With 3 bases removed from V and 7 bases from J, the gap between germline ends came to 15 bases. Per the germline V gene, CDR1 is SGHAT and CDR2 is FQNNGV. The CDR3 has 15 residues. The CDR3 DNA sequence: TGTGCCAGCAGCTTCTACAGAACTCCGGGCGGGGAGCTGTTTTTT. It is translated as CASSFYRTPGGELFF.

The rearrangement links TRBV5-4 to TRBJ2-3, with 12 bases that match TRBD1. V was pared by 4 bases and J by 4 bases, with 4 bases of the junction left unmatched. This CDR3 has 15 amino acids. Germline V gives CDR1 SGHNT, CDR2 YYREEE (reference sequence). The CDR3 bases are TGTGCCAGCAGCCCGGGACAGGGGGCCGCAGATACGCAGTATTTT. Amino acids: CASSPGQGAADTQYF.

The chain links TRBV15 to TRBJ2-3; unclear D gene. Germline-derived CDR1 and CDR2 are LNHNV and YYDKDF (reference sequence). The CDR3 spans 12 residues. The V and J ends lost 1 base and 7 bases respectively, with 6 bases between them. The CDR3: CATSRVTNTQYF. In nucleotides, the CDR3 is TGTGCCACCAGCAGAGTTACAAATACGCAGTATTTT.

The rearrangement joins TRBV6-6 to TRBJ2-5; 7 nucleotides agree with TRBD2. The CDR3 runs 13 residues. Germline assignment: CDR1 MNHNY and CDR2 SVGAGI (reference sequence). The trim removed 5 bases at V and 5 bases at J, leaving 5 bases unmatched. The CDR3 coding sequence is TGTGCCAGCAGTCCTAGCGGCGAGGAGACCCAGTACTTC. Amino acid sequence: CASSPSGEETQYF.

This clone appeared once. V usage is TRBV4-2 and J usage is TRBJ2-1; 7 positions agree with TRBD2. Germline CDR1 reads LGHNA; CDR2 reads YNFKEQ. Trimming removed 4 bases from V and 2 bases from J; junction bases left unmatched: 5. This CDR3 is built from 15 residues. CDR3 protein: CASSPTREAYNEQFF. CDR3 in DNA: TGTGCCAGCAGCCCTACTCGGGAGGCCTACAATGAGCAGTTCTTC.

CDR3 loop: CASSTGGGWITEAFF. In nucleotides, the CDR3 is TGTGCCAGTAGTACAGGGGGCGGGTGGATCACTGAAGCTTTCTTT. The chain has TRBV19 and TRBJ1-1; TRBD1 matches at 8 bases. The V and J ends lost 4 bases and 4 bases, in that order; junction bases with no gene match: 8. The CDR3 totals 15 residues. CDR1 is LNHDA and CDR2 is SQIVND in the germline V gene (reference sequence).

The CDR3 DNA is TGTGCCAGCAGCGTAAATGACAGGACCTTGAACACTGAAGCTTTCTTT. Translating gives CASSVNDRTLNTEAFF. The gene calls are TRBV9 and TRBJ1-1; perhaps TRBD1 as D (6 bases). Trimming removed 1 base at V and 0 bases at J, with 13 bases between. The CDR3 spans 16 residues. Germline V gene data show CDR1 as SGDLS and CDR2 as YYNGEE.

The rearrangement joins TRBV11-1 to TRBJ2-1, with unresolved D. Per germline, CDR1 SGHAT and CDR2 FQDESV (reference sequence). V was pared by 5 bases and J by 5 bases, with 7 bases between. This CDR3 contains 12 residues. The CDR3 coding sequence is TGTGCCAGCAGCCAAGGACACAATGAGCAGTTCTTC. The encoded protein is CASSQGHNEQFF.

The chain is built from TRBV21-1 and TRBJ2-7; the table gives TRBD1 as D, unverified against the DNA. TRBV21-1 is marked as a pseudogene. The CDR3 length is 17 residues. CDR3 in amino acids: CASSKVRRTGVTGEQYV. The CDR3, as DNA: TGTGCCAGCAGCAAAGTCCGCCGGACAGGGGTTACCGGCGAGCAGTACGTC.

The rearrangement joins TRBV19 to TRBJ1-5; D unresolved. This CDR3 is 11 amino acids long. Germline CDR1 LNHDA, CDR2 SQIVND (reference sequence). V dropped 3 bases and J dropped 11 bases, with 8 bases sitting between them. In nucleotides, the CDR3 is TGTGCCAGTAGTATCTCCGGTACCCAGCATTTT. This encodes CASSISGTQHF.

This clone was counted a few times. The chain carries TRBV28 and TRBJ2-5; D gene uncertain. The V gene's germline CDR1 is MDHEN and CDR2 SYDVKM. V gave up 6 bases and J gave up 5 bases, with 16 bases separating them. The CDR3 loop spans 14 amino acids. CDR3 residues: CASRQTALRETQYF. The CDR3 coding sequence is TGTGCCAGCAGGCAGACTGCGCTCCGCGAGACCCAGTACTTC.

This chain uses TRBV10-1 with TRBJ2-7; 8 bases line up with TRBD2. The CDR3 length is 16 residues. The trim removed 6 bases at V and 0 bases at J, leaving 10 bases unmatched. Germline V gene lookup returns CDR1 WNHNN and CDR2 SYGVQD (reference sequence). CDR3 nucleotide sequence: TGCGCCAGCAGCGAGAGGGGACTAGGGATCTCCTACGAGCAGTACGTC. This encodes CASSERGLGISYEQYV.

This chain uses TRBV27 with TRBJ2-1; 8 nucleotides agree with TRBD2. Germline assignment: CDR1 MNHEY and CDR2 SMNVEV (reference sequence). The CDR3 is made up of 15 amino acids. The junction had 7 bases not matched to a gene; V was cut back by 3 bases and J by 6 bases. CDR3 nucleotide sequence: TGTGCCAGCAGTTTCGCCGGGAGGGGTGTCAATGAGCAGTTCTTC. It translates to CASSFAGRGVNEQFF.

The gene calls are TRBV7-2 and TRBJ1-2; D not resolved. Germline CDR1 reads SGHTA; CDR2 reads FQGNSA. The CDR3 is 18 amino acids. The ends were cut back, 1 base at V and 0 bases at J, with 18 bases in the middle. DNA for the CDR3: TGTGCCAGCAGCTTAGTATCCACTTCTTCAACTTCTAACTATGGCTACACCTTC. Protein product: CASSLVSTSSTSNYGYTF.